Listed here are 19 T cell receptor beta chains from one sample, sequenced in a study of shared clonotypes between healthy human individuals (dated by TCRdb to 2020 to 2022). The library came from the immunoSEQ multiplex PCR assay. TCRdb holds this immuneACCESS table with in-frame rearrangements only. Some clones are missing; in checked studies, unresolved V genes explain under half, and the rest has no known cause. The sample table shows about half a million clones, and around 85% are seen once. The ten largest clonotypes hold about an eighth of the sample. Source material: PBMCs. The receptors originated from a woman aged 40 to 50 in good health. Some clones in this sample may be carry-over from other donors' samples.

On this clone: A far larger clone differs by one base, so this is likely a read error. Other DNA sequences in the sample encode the same CDR3. The genes are TRBV5-4 and TRBJ2-2; D is unclear. CDR3 length equals 14 residues. The germline V gene has CDR1 SGHNT and CDR2 YYREEE (reference sequence). The chain's CDR3 is CASSLKGHTGELFF. The CDR3 DNA reads TGCGCCAGCAGCTTGAAAGGGCACACCGGGGAGCTGTTTTTT.

As to this clone: One end of the junction varies from germline; a read error may be responsible. V usage is TRBV6-5 and J usage is TRBJ2-2; 7 bases align to TRBD1. The germline gives CDR1 MNHEY, CDR2 SVGAGI. This CDR3 spans 15 amino acids. The CDR3 DNA follows: TGTGCCAGTTCCGTGACAGGGAAGGGCACCGTGGAGCTGCTTTTT. Protein: CASSVTGKGTVELLF.

The chain carries TRBV19 and TRBJ1-2; tentative D call: TRBD1 (6 bases). Deletions cut 3 bases from V and 7 bases from J, with 12 bases between. The CDR3 loop spans 13 amino acids. CDR1 and CDR2 (germline): LNHDA, SQIVND (reference sequence). Here the CDR3 reads CASSIWTATGYTF. For the CDR3, the DNA is TGTGCCAGTAGTATTTGGACAGCGACTGGCTACACCTTC.

V is TRBV4-1 and J is TRBJ2-1; D assignment may be TRBD1 or TRBD2 (6 bases each). Per germline, CDR1 MGHRA and CDR2 YSYEKL. Trimming pared 0 bases from V and 5 bases from J, leaving 23 bases between. This CDR3 is built from 19 residues. CDR3 coding DNA: TGCGCCAGCAGCCAAGATCGGATTCGTGGAGGGGGTGGTCACAATGAGCAGTTCTTC. Translation: CASSQDRIRGGGGHNEQFF.

V is TRBV28 and J is TRBJ2-1; no clear D. V lost 5 bases, J lost 9 bases, and 11 bases lay in between. This CDR3 region has 12 residues. Germline V gives CDR1 MDHEN, CDR2 SYDVKM. CDR3 DNA sequence: TGTGCCAGCAGTATCGGTCTGGGTGAGCAGTTCTTC. This gives the protein CASSIGLGEQFF.

The chain joins TRBV28 to TRBJ1-2; 7 bases match TRBD1. The germline V gene has CDR1 MDHEN and CDR2 SYDVKM. This CDR3 is 13 amino acids long. V was clipped by 6 bases and J by 6 bases; unmatched bases: 7. The CDR3 DNA sequence: TGTGCCAGCAGAAAACAGGGGACGGATGGCTACACCTTC. It codes for CASRKQGTDGYTF.

This clone was detected once. It is likely a read error: a sequence one base away is far more abundant. Other DNA sequences in the same sample also yield this CDR3. The genes are TRBV5-4 and TRBJ2-3, with D perhaps matching TRBD1 (6 bases). The V end lost 8 bases, the J end lost 2 bases, and 18 bases lay between the germline ends. The CDR3 extends over 15 amino acids. Germline lookup yields CDR1 SGHNT and CDR2 YYREEE (reference sequence). The CDR3 protein is CASSWDTSSTDTQYF. CDR3 nucleotides: TGTGCCAGTAGTTGGGACACGAGCTCCACAGATACGCAGTATTTT.

The genes are TRBV28 and TRBJ2-7; 8 nucleotides agree with TRBD2. V was pared by 3 bases and J by 5 bases, with 9 bases of the junction left unmatched. The V gene's germline CDR1 is MDHEN and CDR2 SYDVKM. The CDR3 is 15 amino acids. The CDR3 sequence: CASSFGGALGHEQYF. CDR3 DNA sequence: TGTGCCAGCAGTTTCGGGGGGGCGCTTGGACACGAGCAGTACTTC.

As regards this clone: This likely traces to a read error, being one base from a far larger clone. The same CDR3 also results from other DNA sequences found in this sample. The CDR3 is CASSLVGGADTEAFF. The DNA of the CDR3 is TGTGCAAGCAGCCTGGTAGGGGGCGCAGACACTGAAGCTTTCTTT. The chain carries TRBV7-6 and TRBJ1-1; 7 bases align to TRBD1. The CDR3 runs 15 residues. Germline V gives CDR1 SGHVS, CDR2 FNYEAQ. The entire variable domain, with the rest obtained from reference TRBV7-6 and TRBJ1-1, is as follows: GAGVSQSPRYKVTKRGQDVALRCDPISGHVSLYWYRQALGQGPEFLTYFNYEAQQDKSGLPNDRFSAERPEGSISTLTIQRTEQRDSAMYRCASSLVGGADTEAFFGQGTRLTVV.

The chain recombines TRBV28 with TRBJ1-1, with D unresolved. Trimming took 5 bases from V and 3 from J, leaving 10 bases between them. Germline values: CDR1 MDHEN, CDR2 SYDVKM. CDR3 length: 13 amino acids. CDR3 sequence (DNA): TGTGCCAGCAGTCCCTCGAGGGACACTGAAGCTTTCTTT. Encoded protein: CASSPSRDTEAFF.

The gene calls are TRBV4-1 and TRBJ2-7; no firm D call. Germline loops: CDR1 MGHRA, CDR2 YSYEKL. CDR3 length equals 12 residues. V was pared by 5 bases and J by 7 bases, with 12 bases between. The CDR3 region is CASSSRKGEQYF. The CDR3, as DNA: TGCGCCAGCAGCTCCCGCAAAGGGGAGCAGTACTTC.

In the case of this clone: A read error may be the cause here, since a much bigger clone is one base away. J is TRBJ2-1 and V is TRBV7-2; no clear D. Germline CDR1 and CDR2: SGHTA and FQGNSA. This CDR3 comprises 15 residues. The CDR3 sequence: CASSSLGWSGNKQFF. The CDR3 DNA reads as TGTGCCAGCAGCTCCCTCGGGTGGTCAGGCAATAAGCAGTTCTTC.

The rearrangement links TRBV2 to TRBJ2-3; 8 bases fit TRBD2. From germline, CDR1 is SNHLY and CDR2 FYNNEI. Trimming at V came to 7 bases and at J to 0 bases, leaving 9 bases not matched to a gene. The CDR3 spans 16 residues. DNA for the CDR3: TGTGCCAGCAAGCGGGAGAGCCTTTTAAGCACAGATACGCAGTATTTT. Translated: CASKRESLLSTDTQYF.

This clone was observed a few times. The V gene is TRBV28, the J gene TRBJ1-2; a possible D gene is TRBD1 (5 bases). V was cut by 6 bases and J by 2 bases, with 16 bases left in between. The CDR3 is 15 amino acids. CDR1 is MDHEN, CDR2 SYDVKM, per germline. This CDR3 reads CASRLLRGGNYGYTF. CDR3 nucleotides: TGTGCCAGCAGACTCCTGCGGGGCGGAAACTATGGCTACACCTTC.

This clone has just one count. The chain couples TRBV5-1 to TRBJ1-5; D uncertain. This CDR3 contains 15 residues. V lost 0 bases, J lost 7 bases, and 14 bases lay in between. Looked up from germline, CDR1 is SGHRS and CDR2 is YFSETQ. The DNA of the CDR3 is TGCGCCAGCAGCTTGGATGCCGACAACGGGCAGCCCCAGCATTTT. This sequence encodes CASSLDADNGQPQHF.

As for this clone: A much larger clone lies one base from this, so it may be a read error. The CDR3 does not end in the conserved phenylalanine or tryptophan, so this is likely a read error. The chain is built from TRBV7-9 and TRBJ1-6; D ambiguous. The germline V gene encodes CDR1 SEHNR and CDR2 FQNEAQ (reference sequence). The germline V and J ends were trimmed by 5 bases and 5 bases, with 4 bases remaining between them. CDR3 length equals 12 residues. CDR3: CASSPDNSPLHL. DNA of the CDR3: TGTGCCAGCAGCCCCGATAATTCACCCCTCCACTTA.

The chain recombines TRBV5-1 with TRBJ2-4; a possible D gene is TRBD2 (5 bases). The CDR3 is 13 amino acids. Germline lookup yields CDR1 SGHRS and CDR2 YFSETQ. V lost 1 base and J 16 bases, leaving 18 bases between the germline ends. The CDR3 sequence: CASSLFIDGLRYF. Here the CDR3 DNA reads TGCGCCAGCAGCTTGTTTATTGACGGACTCCGTTACTTC.

The V gene is TRBV18, the J gene TRBJ2-2, with 8 bases identical to TRBD1. This CDR3 comprises 14 residues. Unmatched junction bases numbered 2, after V lost 4 bases and J lost 4 bases. Germline lookup yields CDR1 KGHSH and CDR2 LQKENI. The CDR3 DNA sequence: TGTGCCAGCTCACTGGGACAGGTCACCGGGGAGCTGTTTTTT. Amino acid sequence: CASSLGQVTGELFF.

In regard to this clone: The likely explanation is a read error, given a far larger clone one base away. Other nucleotide sequences in the sample specify the same CDR3. The V and J genes are TRBV4-1 and TRBJ1-5; D unclear. Trimming took 0 bases from V and 1 from J, leaving 10 bases between them. Germline CDR1 is MGHRA and CDR2 is YSYEKL. CDR3 length equals 16 residues. CDR3 loop: CASSQDGGWSNQPQHF. The CDR3, as DNA: TGCGCCAGCAGCCAAGACGGAGGTTGGAGCAATCAGCCCCAGCATTTT.